Below, one TCR beta chain is given with its context. The method was immunoSEQ multiplex PCR; TCRdb's version includes in-frame clones alone and lacks a portion of them. The table has tens of thousands of clones, 91% seen once; the top ten hold roughly 8.6%. This sample was included in a study of PD-1 and CTLA-4 blockade in melanoma. Here the sequenced sample was CD8+ T cells from peripheral blood, taken from a patient given anti-PD-1 treatment. The receptor comes from a human donor with melanoma.

The CDR3 nucleotides are TGTGCCAGCAGCCCTGGATACGCTGAAGCTTTCTTT. Residues: CASSPGYAEAFF. This chain connects TRBV5-5 to TRBJ1-1; D not resolved. Germline assignment: CDR1 SGHKS and CDR2 YYEKEE (reference sequence). Trimming took off 4 bases at V and 6 bases at J, with 10 bases between the two ends. The CDR3 has 12 amino acids.